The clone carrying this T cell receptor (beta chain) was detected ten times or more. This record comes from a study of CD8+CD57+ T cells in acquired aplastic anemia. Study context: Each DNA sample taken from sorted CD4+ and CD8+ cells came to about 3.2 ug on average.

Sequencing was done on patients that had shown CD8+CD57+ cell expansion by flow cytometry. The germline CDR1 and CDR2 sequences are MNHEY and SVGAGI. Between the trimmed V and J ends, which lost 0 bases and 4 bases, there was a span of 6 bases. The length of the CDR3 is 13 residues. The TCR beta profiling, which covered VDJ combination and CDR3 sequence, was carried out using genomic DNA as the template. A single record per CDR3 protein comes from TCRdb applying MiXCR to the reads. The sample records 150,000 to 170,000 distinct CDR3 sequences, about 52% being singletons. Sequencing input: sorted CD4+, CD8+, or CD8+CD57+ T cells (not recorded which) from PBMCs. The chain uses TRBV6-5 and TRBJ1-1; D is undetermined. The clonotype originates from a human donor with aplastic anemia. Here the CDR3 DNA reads TGTGCCAGCAGTTACTCGGGCTCCACTGAAGCTTTCTTT. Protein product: CASSYSGSTEAFF.